A selection of T cell receptor beta chains follows, all from one sample in a study of tumor and adjacent non-tumor tissue in lung cancer. TCRdb re-derived calls from the multiplex PCR reads in MiXCR, one entry per CDR3 protein. The table has approximately 100,000 distinct CDR3 sequences, 60% to 80% seen once. The sequencing sample was made of distant non-tumor lung tissue. The receptors here all came from a man in his 60s with non-small cell lung cancer. CDR3s include the opening cysteine and the closing phenylalanine or tryptophan. A D gene is named only where the DNA matches it firmly. Size values are once, few and many counts, or a class for expanded clones, and some rows have none.

>NA|TRBJ2-6|NA|TRBV7-3
TGTGCCAGCAGCTTAGACGCGGGTGGGGCCAACGTCCTGACTTTC
CASSLDAGGANVLTF
>NA|TRBJ1-2|TRBD1|TRBV11-2
TGTGCCAGCAGCTCCGACAGGGGGCTGGGCGGCTACACCTTC
CASSSDRGLGGYTF
>many|TRBJ2-2|TRBD1|TRBV10-2
TGCGCCAGCAGTGATCACACAGGGGTTGGCGGGGAGCTGTTTTTT
CASSDHTGVGGELFF
>NA|TRBJ2-1|NA|TRBV28
TGTGCCAGCTGCATAGTACGGAGAAATGAGCAGTTCTTC
CASCIVRRNEQFF
>once|TRBJ2-2|NA|TRBV11-3
TGTGCCAGCAGCTTAGGGAGGGTTCTAAACACCGGAGAGCTGTTTTTT
CASSLGRVLNTGELFF
>NA|TRBJ1-6|TRBD1|TRBV24-1
TGTGCCACCAGTGATCGGGACAGCCAGAATTCACCCCTCCACTTT
CATSDRDSQNSPLHF
>NA|TRBJ1-2|NA|TRBV5-1
TGCGCCAGCAGCTTGTCTCTCTCTAATGGCTACGCCTTC
CASSLSLSNGYAF
>once|TRBJ2-4|NA|TRBV6-1
TGTGCCAGCAGTGATTTCACTTTTCAGTACTTC
CASSDFTFQYF
>many|TRBJ2-2|TRBD1|TRBV6-2/TRBV6-3
TGTGCCAGCAGTGACAGACAGGGGGGTATCACCGGGGAGCTGTTTTTT
CASSDRQGGITGELFF
>many|TRBJ1-1|NA|TRBV11-2
TGTGCCAGCAGCCTCGGACCTAGGGCTTTCTTT
CASSLGPRAFF
>once|TRBJ1-1|TRBD1|TRBV30
TGTATCTGGAGAGGGGGCAACACTGAAGCTTTCTTT
CIWRGGNTEAFF
>NA|TRBJ2-1|NA|TRBV5-1
TGCGCCAGCAGCTTAAGGACCTACTCCTACAATGAGCAGTTCTTC
CASSLRTYSYNEQFF
>NA|TRBJ1-1|NA|TRBV5-1
TGCGCCAGCAGCCATTTTCGAGGAGATACTGAAGCTTTCTTT
CASSHFRGDTEAFF
>NA|TRBJ1-1|NA|TRBV11-3
TGTGCCAGCAGCTCCAAGGCGGAGGGTTCGAAGGTGGAGGCTTTCTTT
CASSSKAEGSKVEAFF
>NA|TRBJ1-5|TRBD1|TRBV12-3/TRBV12-4
TGTGCCAGCGGTTATATGGGACAGGCGTCTCAGCCCCAGCATTTT
CASGYMGQASQPQHF
>many|TRBJ2-7|NA|TRBV6-2/TRBV6-3
TGTGCCAGCAGTCGGGGGGGACAGACCTACGAGCAGTACTTC
CASSRGGQTYEQYF
>NA|TRBJ2-6|NA|TRBV12-3/TRBV12-4
TGTGCCAGCAATTCTGGGGCCAACATCCTGACTTTC
CASNSGANILTF
>NA|TRBJ2-3|NA|TRBV11-3
TGTGCCAGCAGATCAGCCGGCTACACAGATACGCAGTATTTT
CASRSAGYTDTQYF
>NA|TRBJ2-7|NA|TRBV6-1
TGTGCCAGCAGGATGGGGACACTCATTATCAAAAAGATCGAGCAGTACTTC
CASRMGTLIIKKIEQYF
>many|TRBJ2-5|NA|TRBV20-1
TGCAGTGCTAGAGATCTTTGGGGGGGGCTGGAGACCCAGTACTTC
CSARDLWGGLETQYF
>once|TRBJ1-3|NA|TRBV30
TGTGCCTGGAAGGGGTCCATTGGAAACACCATATATTTT
CAWKGSIGNTIYF
>many|TRBJ2-5|NA|TRBV7-8
TGTGCCAGCAGCTTATTCAGAGAAGGAGAGACCCAGTACTTC
CASSLFREGETQYF
>NA|TRBJ2-2|NA|TRBV12-3/TRBV12-4
TGTGCCAGCAGCCAGGGTGGCTGGACCAGGGAGCTGTTTTTT
CASSQGGWTRELFF
>NA|TRBJ2-7|TRBD1|TRBV12-3/TRBV12-4
TGTGCCAGTACTGTTACAGGGGGTCGCGAGCAGTACTTC
CASTVTGGREQYF
>NA|TRBJ1-2|TRBD1|TRBV25-1
TGTGCCAGCTACCAGACAGGGGTTGGCTACACCTTC
CASYQTGVGYTF
>NA|TRBJ2-5|NA|TRBV6-1
TGTACCAACAGTGAGTGGCAAGAAGAGACCCAGTACTTC
CTNSEWQEETQYF
>NA|TRBJ1-5|NA|TRBV4-3
TGCGCCAGCATCCAAGAGCTCAGTCAGCCCCAGCATTTT
CASIQELSQPQHF
>NA|TRBJ1-2|TRBD1|TRBV6-2/TRBV6-3
TGTCCCAGCAGTTCGACAGGGCGAGCTCGTGGCTACACCTTC
CPSSSTGRARGYTF
>many|TRBJ1-6|TRBD1|TRBV12-3/TRBV12-4
TGTGCCAGCAGTCCGGGACAGGGTAACTCACCCCTCCACTTT
CASSPGQGNSPLHF
>NA|TRBJ2-1|NA|TRBV7-3
TGTGCCAGCAGCTTAAACAAGGTAAATGAGCAGTTCTTC
CASSLNKVNEQFF
>many|TRBJ1-2|NA|TRBV5-1
TGCGCCAGCAGCTTGGATCTTAGTCCGGGAAGAGGCTATGGCTACACCTTC
CASSLDLSPGRGYGYTF
>many|TRBJ1-1|NA|TRBV20-1
TGCAGTGCGCCATCACAGGGTAACACTGAAGCTTTCTTT
CSAPSQGNTEAFF
>many|TRBJ1-5|NA|TRBV6-6
TGTGCCAGCCGGGGCCCGGGGGGCCAGCCCCAGCATTTT
CASRGPGGQPQHF
>NA|TRBJ2-3|TRBD1|TRBV4-1
TGTGCCAGCAGCCGAGACCGGAACAGGGGGCTTGATACGCAGTATTTT
CASSRDRNRGLDTQYF
>NA|TRBJ2-7|NA|TRBV6-6
TGTGCCAACAGTTATCAGGGACACGGGTACGAGCAGTACTTC
CANSYQGHGYEQYF
>NA|TRBJ2-7|NA|TRBV15
TGTGCCACCAGCAGAGATCTTGTGTACCGTTCTTGGGTCGGGCAGTACTTC
CATSRDLVYRSWVGQYF
>many|TRBJ1-1|NA|TRBV12-5
TGTGCTAGTGGTTTTTCTGGCACTGAAGCTTTCTTT
CASGFSGTEAFF
>NA|TRBJ1-3|NA|TRBV28
TGTGCCAGCGGCCGGCACGGCTCTGGAAACACCATATATTTT
CASGRHGSGNTIYF
>NA|TRBJ2-3|TRBD2|TRBV6-2/TRBV6-3
TGCGCCAGCAGTCCTCTAGTACCTAGCGGGAGTGAAGATACGCAGTATTTT
CASSPLVPSGSEDTQYF
>NA|TRBJ2-1|TRBD2|TRBV6-2/TRBV6-3
TGTGCCGGCAGTTACCTTAGCGGGTATGACAATGAGCAGTTCTTC
CAGSYLSGYDNEQFF